A single sample gave rise to the 7 T cell receptor beta chains below, sequenced in a study of T cell responses to AZD1222 COVID-19 vaccine. Produced via immunoSEQ multiplex PCR; TCRdb's table is partial and in-frame only. The table lists fewer than 200,000 clones, about 92% of them singletons. The specimen comprised peripheral blood, sampled on day 0 of AZD1222 vaccination. The origin of the receptors is an adult in good health.

The chain carries TRBV7-9 and TRBJ2-1; a possible D gene is TRBD2 (6 bases). Trimming left V 1 base short and J 6 bases short, with 13 bases between. The CDR3 is 15 residues long. CDR1 and CDR2 from the germline V gene are SEHNR and FQNEAQ (reference sequence). The CDR3 here is CASSLGGGMANEQFF. Here the CDR3 DNA reads TGTGCCAGCAGCTTAGGTGGCGGGATGGCCAATGAGCAGTTCTTC.

V gene TRBV6-1 combines with J gene TRBJ2-7; D is unresolved. V lost 2 bases, J lost 3 bases, and 5 bases lay in between. Germline V lookup: CDR1 MNHNS, CDR2 SASEGT. The CDR3 runs 12 residues. CDR3 in DNA: TGTGCCAGCAGTGAATTCCGCTACGAGCAGTACTTC. It translates to CASSEFRYEQYF.

The chain carries TRBV27 and TRBJ2-1; perhaps TRBD2 as D (7 bases). The germline V and J ends were trimmed by 1 base and 3 bases, with 19 bases remaining between them. The germline CDR1 and CDR2 sequences are MNHEY and SMNVEV (reference sequence). The CDR3 covers 18 residues. The CDR3 DNA is TGTGCCAGCAGTTTATACAGGATGGGGGCTAGCGGCTACAATGAGCAGTTCTTC. Translation gives CASSLYRMGASGYNEQFF.

The rearrangement links TRBV2 to TRBJ2-5, with TRBD2 matching 8 bases. Germline V lookup: CDR1 SNHLY, CDR2 FYNNEI. V lost 4 bases, J lost 7 bases, and 11 bases stayed unmatched. There are 15 residues in the CDR3. The chain's CDR3 is CASSAGGRLPGTQYF. CDR3 sequence (DNA): TGTGCCAGCAGTGCCGGCGGGAGGCTACCGGGGACCCAGTACTTC. Full variable domain (rest looked up from reference TRBV2 and TRBJ2-5): EPEVTQTPSHQVTQMGQEVILRCVPISNHLYFYWYRQILGQKVEFLVSFYNNEISEKSEIFDDQFSVERPDGSNFTLKIRSTKLEDSAMYFCASSAGGRLPGTQYFGPGTRLLVL.

The chain employs TRBV19 and TRBJ2-7, with 15 bases identical to TRBD2. Germline V CDR1 and CDR2: LNHDA, SQIVND (reference sequence). The junction had 5 bases not matched to a gene; V was cut back by 0 bases and J by 2 bases. This CDR3 region has 18 residues. The CDR3 loop reads CASSIDLGTSGRPYEQYF. The CDR3 bases are TGTGCCAGTAGTATAGATCTCGGGACTAGCGGGAGGCCCTACGAGCAGTACTTC.

This CDR3 is CASTTSGANVLTF. DNA of the CDR3: TGTGCCTCTACCACTTCTGGGGCCAACGTCCTGACTTTC. The rearrangement uses TRBV30 and TRBJ2-6; D ambiguous. The CDR3 runs 13 residues. Germline CDR1 is GTSNPN and CDR2 is SVGIG (reference sequence). V lost 7 bases, J lost 1 base, and 8 bases lay in between.

This rearrangement joins TRBV15 to TRBJ2-6; D ambiguous. CDR1 is LNHNV and CDR2 is YYDKDF in the germline V gene (reference sequence). The CDR3 is made up of 17 amino acids. V was trimmed by 5 bases and J by 4 bases, leaving 18 bases between them. The chain's CDR3 is CATSFRPWGAGANVLTF. The CDR3 DNA sequence: TGTGCCACCAGCTTTCGGCCCTGGGGTGCCGGGGCCAACGTCCTGACTTTC.